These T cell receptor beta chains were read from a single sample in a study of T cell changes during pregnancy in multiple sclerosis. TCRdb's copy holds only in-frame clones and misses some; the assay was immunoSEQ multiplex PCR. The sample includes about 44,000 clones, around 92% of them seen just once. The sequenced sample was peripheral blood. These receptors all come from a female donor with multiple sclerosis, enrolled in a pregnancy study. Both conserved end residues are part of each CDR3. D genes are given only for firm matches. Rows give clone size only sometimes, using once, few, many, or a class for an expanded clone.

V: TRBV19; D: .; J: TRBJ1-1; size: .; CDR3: CASSRRGNPNTEAFF; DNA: TGTGCCAGTAGTAGACGAGGGAACCCGAACACTGAAGCTTTCTTT
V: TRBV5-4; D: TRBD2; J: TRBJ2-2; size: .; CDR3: CASSHDGLAGDTGELFF; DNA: TGTGCCAGCAGCCATGACGGACTAGCGGGAGACACCGGGGAGCTGTTTTTT
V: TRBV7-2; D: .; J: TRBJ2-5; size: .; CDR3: CASGIGGGGKETQYF; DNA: TGTGCCAGCGGGATTGGGGGTGGAGGGAAGGAGACCCAGTACTTC
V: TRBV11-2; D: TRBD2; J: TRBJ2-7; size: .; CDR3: CASSSSSGSSYEQYF; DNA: TGTGCCAGCAGCTCCTCTAGCGGCAGCTCCTACGAGCAGTACTTC
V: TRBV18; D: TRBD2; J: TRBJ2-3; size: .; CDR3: CASSPPGLSTDTQYF; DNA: TGTGCCAGCTCACCGCCGGGACTAAGCACAGATACGCAGTATTTT
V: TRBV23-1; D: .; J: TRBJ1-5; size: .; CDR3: CASSQGCTHHQPQHF; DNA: TGCGCCAGCAGTCAAGGGTGTACACACCATCAGCCCCAGCATTTT
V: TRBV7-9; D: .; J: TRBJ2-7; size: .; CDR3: CASRGGASSYEQYF; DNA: TGTGCCAGCCGGGGCGGGGCGAGCTCCTACGAGCAGTACTTC
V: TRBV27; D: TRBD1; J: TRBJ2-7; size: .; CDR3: CASSSRTGHRVEQYF; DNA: TGTGCCAGCAGTTCCCGGACAGGCCATAGGGTCGAGCAGTACTTC
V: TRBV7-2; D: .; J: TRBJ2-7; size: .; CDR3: CASSSSPGFYEQYF; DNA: TGTGCCAGCAGCTCGTCCCCAGGGTTTTACGAGCAGTACTTC
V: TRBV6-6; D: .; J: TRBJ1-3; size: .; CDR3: CASKGAAGGSGNTIYF; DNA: TGTGCCAGCAAAGGGGCGGCAGGCGGCTCTGGAAACACCATATATTTT
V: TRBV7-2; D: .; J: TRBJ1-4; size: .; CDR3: CASSLAPGTGEKLFF; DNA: TGTGCCAGCAGCTTAGCGCCGGGTACTGGTGAAAAACTGTTTTTT
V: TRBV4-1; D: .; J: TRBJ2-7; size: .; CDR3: CASSQEPGTGAYEQYF; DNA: TGCGCCAGCAGCCAAGAACCGGGGACGGGGGCCTACGAGCAGTACTTC
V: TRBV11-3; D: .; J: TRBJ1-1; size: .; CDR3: CASSPSMNTEAFF; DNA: TGTGCCAGCAGCCCCTCTATGAACACTGAAGCTTTCTTT
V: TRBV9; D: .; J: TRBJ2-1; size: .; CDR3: CASRGGDGHNEQFF; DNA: TGTGCCAGCAGGGGTGGGGACGGCCACAATGAGCAGTTCTTC
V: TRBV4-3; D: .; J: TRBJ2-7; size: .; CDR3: CASSQVVSPYEQYF; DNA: TGCGCCAGCAGCCAAGTGGTATCCCCCTACGAGCAGTACTTC
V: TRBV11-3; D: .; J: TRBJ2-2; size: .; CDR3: CASSFLDTGELFF; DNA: TGTGCCAGCAGCTTCTTAGACACCGGGGAGCTGTTTTTT
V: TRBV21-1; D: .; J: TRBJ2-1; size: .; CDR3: CASSKSPSGRAFEQFF; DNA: TGTGCCAGCAGCAAATCCCCCAGCGGGAGGGCCTTTGAGCAGTTCTTC
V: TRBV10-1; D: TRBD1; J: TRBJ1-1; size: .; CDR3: CASSVAGQGAADTEAFF; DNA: TGCGCCAGCAGTGTCGCCGGACAGGGGGCCGCGGACACTGAAGCTTTCTTT
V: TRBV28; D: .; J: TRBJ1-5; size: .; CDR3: CASSPVRGFSNQPQHF; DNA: TGTGCCAGCAGTCCAGTGCGGGGGTTTAGCAATCAGCCCCAGCATTTT
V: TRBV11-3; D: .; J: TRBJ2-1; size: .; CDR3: CASSLQGGKDEQFF; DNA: TGTGCCAGCAGCTTACAGGGGGGTAAGGATGAGCAGTTCTTC
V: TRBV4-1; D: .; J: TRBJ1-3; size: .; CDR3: CASSQQTTSGNTIYF; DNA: TGCGCCAGCAGCCAACAAACGACCTCTGGAAACACCATATATTTT
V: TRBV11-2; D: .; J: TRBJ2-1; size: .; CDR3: CASSFRSGAEQFF; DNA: TGTGCCAGCAGCTTCAGATCTGGGGCGGAGCAGTTCTTC
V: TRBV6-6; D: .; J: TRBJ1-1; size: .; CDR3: CASISDGRGRNTEAFF; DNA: TGTGCCAGCATCTCCGACGGGAGGGGTAGAAACACTGAAGCTTTCTTT
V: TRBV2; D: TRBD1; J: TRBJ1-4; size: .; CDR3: CASRSTGRDNEKLFF; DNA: TGTGCCAGCAGGTCGACAGGGCGGGATAATGAAAAACTGTTTTTT
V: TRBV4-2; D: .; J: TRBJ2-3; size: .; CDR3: CASSPTLGPRDTQYF; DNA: TGTGCCAGCAGCCCCACTTTGGGGCCCCGAGATACGCAGTATTTT
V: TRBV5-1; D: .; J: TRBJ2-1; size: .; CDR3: CASGPVGNSNEQFF; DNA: TGCGCCAGCGGCCCTGTCGGGAATAGCAATGAGCAGTTCTTC
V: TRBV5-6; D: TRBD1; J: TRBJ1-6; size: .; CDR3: CASSWRGQGYNSPLHF; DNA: TGTGCCAGCAGCTGGCGAGGACAGGGATATAATTCACCCCTCCACTTT
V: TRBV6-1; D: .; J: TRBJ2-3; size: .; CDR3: CASRGPGDTQYF; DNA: TGTGCCAGCAGGGGCCCTGGAGATACGCAGTATTTT
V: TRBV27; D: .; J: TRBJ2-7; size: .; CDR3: CASRSQGNEQYF; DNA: TGTGCCAGCAGATCCCAGGGTAACGAGCAGTACTTC
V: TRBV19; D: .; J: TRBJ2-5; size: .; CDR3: CASSMRGAEETQYF; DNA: TGTGCCAGTAGTATGCGAGGGGCTGAGGAGACCCAGTACTTC
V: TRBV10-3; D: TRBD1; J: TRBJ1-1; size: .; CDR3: CATARDSNTEAFF; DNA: TGTGCCACCGCCCGGGACAGCAACACTGAAGCTTTCTTT
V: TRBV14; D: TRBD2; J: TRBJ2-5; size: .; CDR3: CASSQVTSGETQYF; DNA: TGTGCCAGCAGCCAAGTCACTAGCGGAGAGACCCAGTACTTC
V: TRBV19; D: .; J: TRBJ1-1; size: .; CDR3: CASARSGNTEAFF; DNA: TGTGCCAGTGCGCGCTCGGGGAACACTGAAGCTTTCTTT
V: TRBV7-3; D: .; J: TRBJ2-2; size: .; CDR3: CASSLSAANSNTGELFF; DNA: TGTGCCAGCAGCTTATCGGCGGCCAACTCGAACACCGGGGAGCTGTTTTTT
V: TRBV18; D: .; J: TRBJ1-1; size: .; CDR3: CASSPEVKGTEAFF; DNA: TGTGCCAGCTCACCAGAGGTTAAGGGCACTGAAGCTTTCTTT
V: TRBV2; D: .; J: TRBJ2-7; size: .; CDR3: CASMGVRSYEQYF; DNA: TGTGCCAGCATGGGGGTTAGGTCCTACGAGCAGTACTTC
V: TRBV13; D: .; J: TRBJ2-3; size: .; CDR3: CASSSRPSTDTQYF; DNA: TGTGCCAGCAGCTCCCGTCCTAGCACAGATACGCAGTATTTT
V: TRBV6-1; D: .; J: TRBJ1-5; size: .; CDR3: CASSESQPQHF; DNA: TGTGCCAGCAGTGAATCTCAGCCCCAGCATTTT
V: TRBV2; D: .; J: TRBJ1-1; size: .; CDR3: CASRRRLNTEAFF; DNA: TGTGCCAGCAGACGGCGGCTGAACACTGAAGCTTTCTTT
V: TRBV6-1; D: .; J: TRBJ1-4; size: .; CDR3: CASSDPTKTNEKLFF; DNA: TGTGCCAGCAGTGATCCGACAAAGACTAATGAAAAACTGTTTTTT
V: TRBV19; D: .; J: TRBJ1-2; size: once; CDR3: CASSSQGANYGYTF; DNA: TGTGCCAGTAGTTCTCAGGGCGCCAACTATGGCTACACCTTC
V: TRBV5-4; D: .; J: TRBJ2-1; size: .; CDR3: CASSLEWGTSPYNEQFF; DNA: TGTGCCAGCAGCTTGGAGTGGGGGACTTCACCCTACAATGAGCAGTTCTTC
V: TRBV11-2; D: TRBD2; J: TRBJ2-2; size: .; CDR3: CASSRSSGGKTTELFF; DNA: TGTGCCAGCAGCCGTAGTAGCGGGGGAAAGACGACCGAGCTGTTTTTT
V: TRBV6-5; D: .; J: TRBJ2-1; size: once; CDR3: CASSQEWGIYNEQFF; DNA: TGTGCCAGCAGTCAAGAGTGGGGGATTTACAATGAGCAGTTCTTC